The 21 T cell receptor beta chains reported below all come from one sample, sequenced in a study of T cell changes during pregnancy in multiple sclerosis. Sequencing used immunoSEQ multiplex PCR; TCRdb keeps in-frame clones, though not all of them. This sample has 65,000 or so clones, with about nine tenths found just once. This specimen was peripheral blood, taken in the second trimester of pregnancy. The receptors here all came from a female donor in good health, enrolled as a control in a pregnancy study.

The chain uses TRBV7-9 and TRBJ1-1; D not resolved. Germline lookup yields CDR1 SEHNR and CDR2 FQNEAQ (reference sequence). V lost 2 bases to trimming and J lost 1 base, with 8 bases between them. There are 14 residues in the CDR3. Written as DNA, the CDR3 is TGTGCCAGCAGCTTAAACCTAGAGAACACTGAAGCTTTCTTT. Translated: CASSLNLENTEAFF.

The rearrangement uses TRBV7-9 and TRBJ2-3, with 9 positions matching TRBD2. In germline, CDR1 is SEHNR, CDR2 FQNEAQ (reference sequence). Trimming removed 5 bases from V and 2 bases from J; junction bases left unmatched: 8. The CDR3 spans 16 residues. The CDR3 nucleotides are TGTGCCAGCAGCACCCGGACTAGCGCCTCCACAGATACGCAGTATTTT. Protein sequence: CASSTRTSASTDTQYF.

V usage is TRBV28 and J usage is TRBJ2-3, with D unclear. The V gene lost 5 bases and the J gene lost 2 bases, with 11 bases spanning the gap. The length of the CDR3 is 14 residues. Germline lookup yields CDR1 MDHEN and CDR2 SYDVKM. As DNA, the CDR3 is TGTGCCAGCAGTCCTCCCGGGTACACAGATACGCAGTATTTT. This translates into CASSPPGYTDTQYF.

This clone came up a few times. The rearrangement joins TRBV4-1 to TRBJ1-1; D gene uncertain. This CDR3 contains 12 residues. From germline, CDR1 is MGHRA and CDR2 YSYEKL. With 1 base removed from V and 7 bases from J, the gap between germline ends came to 7 bases. The CDR3: CASSQGPREAFF. The CDR3 bases are TGCGCCAGCAGCCAAGGTCCCCGTGAAGCTTTCTTT.

This chain links TRBV6-5 with TRBJ2-7; D gene unclear. This CDR3 is built from 15 residues. V shed 0 bases and J shed 2 bases, with 11 bases lying between them. Per germline, CDR1 MNHEY and CDR2 SVGAGI. The CDR3 sequence is CASSYSSQAPYEQYF. In DNA form, the CDR3 reads TGTGCCAGCAGTTACTCGAGTCAGGCCCCCTACGAGCAGTACTTC.

The gene calls are TRBV15 and TRBJ2-1, with a weak D call TRBD2 (7 bases). The CDR3 runs to 14 residues. The V gene's germline CDR1 is LNHNV and CDR2 YYDKDF (reference sequence). V was trimmed by 9 bases and J by 3 bases, leaving 15 bases between them. As DNA, the CDR3 is TGTGCCACTGAAGGGGAGGGGGGCTACAATGAGCAGTTCTTC. It codes for CATEGEGGYNEQFF.

This CDR3 reads CATSRDAGTGDEKLFF. The CDR3, as DNA: TGTGCCACCAGCAGAGATGCCGGGACAGGGGACGAAAAACTGTTTTTT. The chain employs TRBV15 and TRBJ1-4; TRBD1 aligns across 10 bases. Trimming at V came to 0 bases and at J to 8 bases, leaving 6 bases not matched to a gene. This CDR3 comprises 16 residues. Germline CDR1 and CDR2: LNHNV and YYDKDF (reference sequence).

This clone was seen just once. The V and J genes are TRBV27 and TRBJ2-1; 10 nucleotides align to TRBD2. V was pared by 6 bases and J by 5 bases, with 7 bases of the junction left unmatched. Germline V lookup: CDR1 MNHEY, CDR2 SMNVEV (reference sequence). The CDR3 contains 15 residues. DNA of the CDR3: TGTGCCAGCAGGACGGGACTAGCGAGTAACAATGAGCAGTTCTTC. Its protein is CASRTGLASNNEQFF.

This chain connects TRBV27 to TRBJ1-4, with D possibly being TRBD1 (5 bases). The germline V gene encodes CDR1 MNHEY and CDR2 SMNVEV (reference sequence). V lost 3 bases and J lost 7, with 12 bases in between. The CDR3 length is 14 residues. The CDR3 loop is CASSLAGGGEKLFF. As DNA, the CDR3 is TGTGCCAGCAGTTTGGCGGGGGGAGGTGAAAAACTGTTTTTT.

V usage is TRBV4-2 and J usage is TRBJ1-2; TRBD1 might be the D (5 bases). There are 16 residues in the CDR3. Germline values: CDR1 LGHNA, CDR2 YNFKEQ. V was shortened by 0 bases and J by 0 bases, with 11 bases between the two germline ends. CDR3 DNA sequence: TGTGCCAGCAGCCAAGAAATGGAGGGGACTAACTATGGCTACACCTTC. Translating it yields CASSQEMEGTNYGYTF.

The chain couples TRBV5-1 to TRBJ1-1; weak D call: TRBD1 (5 bases). The CDR3 has 12 residues. CDR1 and CDR2 from the germline V gene are SGHRS and YFSETQ. Trimming stripped 4 bases from V and 4 bases from J, with 8 bases between. CDR3 sequence (DNA): TGCGCCAGCAGCACGGGGGGCACTGAAGCTTTCTTT. This codes for CASSTGGTEAFF.

The chain employs TRBV11-2 and TRBJ2-7; TRBD2 matches at 8 bases. The V and J ends lost 4 bases and 2 bases, in that order; junction bases with no gene match: 4. Germline V lookup: CDR1 SGHAT, CDR2 FQNNGV. The CDR3 extends over 14 amino acids. The chain's CDR3 is CASSWATSAYEQYF. The CDR3 DNA reads TGTGCCAGCAGCTGGGCGACTAGCGCCTACGAGCAGTACTTC.

The V call is TRBV6-5, the J call TRBJ1-2; 8 nucleotides agree with TRBD1. Trimming at V came to 7 bases and at J to 6 bases, leaving 4 bases not matched to a gene. In germline, CDR1 is MNHEY, CDR2 SVGAGI. The CDR3 totals 12 residues. CDR3 region: CASTGTGHGYTF. The CDR3 DNA sequence: TGTGCCAGCACCGGGACAGGACATGGCTACACCTTC.

This chain joins TRBV6-6 and TRBJ1-2, with D tentatively TRBD1 (6 bases). V lost 2 bases, J lost 6 bases, and 7 bases lay in between. CDR3 size: 12 residues. Germline V gives CDR1 MNHNY, CDR2 SVGAGI (reference sequence). CDR3 DNA sequence: TGTGCCAGCAGTTACGCAGGGGATGGCTACACCTTC. It encodes CASSYAGDGYTF.

The gene calls are TRBV20-1 and TRBJ2-1, with no clear D. Trimming removed 8 bases at V and 4 bases at J, with 9 bases between. The CDR3 loop spans 11 amino acids. From germline, CDR1 is DFQATT and CDR2 SNEGSKA (reference sequence). The CDR3 here is CSRRSYNEQFF. Written as DNA, the CDR3 is TGCAGTCGTAGAAGTTACAATGAGCAGTTCTTC.

The rearrangement uses TRBV7-3 and TRBJ1-3; tentative D call: TRBD1 (6 bases). CDR1 is SGHTA and CDR2 is FQGTGA in the germline V gene. With 5 bases removed from V and 1 base from J, the gap between germline ends came to 15 bases. This CDR3 spans 16 amino acids. The CDR3 DNA is TGTGCCAGCAGCCAGAACGGGGGGCGATCTGGAAACACCATATATTTT. Translation gives CASSQNGGRSGNTIYF.

The chain combines TRBV4-1 with TRBJ2-1, with TRBD2 matching 9 bases. The CDR3 extends over 16 amino acids. Losses at the gene ends were 1 base for V and 6 bases for J; bases not matched to a gene: 7. Looked up from germline, CDR1 is MGHRA and CDR2 is YSYEKL. CDR3 DNA: TGCGCCAGCAGCCAAGTTTATAGCGGGGGTGGCAATGAGCAGTTCTTC. Translating it yields CASSQVYSGGGNEQFF.

This clone appeared a single time. V and J are TRBV5-1 and TRBJ1-1, with D maybe TRBD1 (6 bases). Trimming shortened V by 0 bases and J by 0 bases, and 12 bases separated the two germline ends. Germline V gene lookup returns CDR1 SGHRS and CDR2 YFSETQ. The CDR3 loop spans 16 amino acids. The CDR3 spells CASSLGQDLMNTEAFF. The CDR3 nucleotides are TGCGCCAGCAGCTTGGGACAGGATCTCATGAACACTGAAGCTTTCTTT.

The chain recombines TRBV5-8 with TRBJ2-2, with D possibly TRBD2 on 5 matching bases. The CDR3 length is 14 residues. Germline CDR1 is SGHTS and CDR2 is YDEGEE. The ends were cut back, 2 bases at V and 6 bases at J, with 11 bases in the middle. The CDR3 sequence is CASSFSGEAGELFF. In DNA form, the CDR3 reads TGTGCCAGCAGCTTCTCCGGGGAAGCCGGGGAGCTGTTTTTT.

The genes are TRBV27 and TRBJ2-3; TRBD2 agrees at 9 bases. Per germline, CDR1 MNHEY and CDR2 SMNVEV (reference sequence). V was clipped by 6 bases and J by 4 bases; unmatched bases: 11. This CDR3 contains 16 residues. The CDR3 DNA sequence: TGTGCCAGCAGCCGCCTGGGACTAGCTGTCGCAGATACGCAGTATTTT. This encodes CASSRLGLAVADTQYF.

The V and J genes are TRBV7-9 and TRBJ2-7, with D unclear. V was trimmed by 5 bases and J by 2 bases, leaving 10 bases between them. Germline V CDR1 and CDR2: SEHNR, FQNEAQ (reference sequence). The length of the CDR3 is 13 residues. CDR3 DNA: TGTGCCAGCAGCCCCCCGTTAACCTACGAGCAGTACTTC. This encodes CASSPPLTYEQYF.